This paragraph covers one T cell receptor (beta chain) sequence. The antigen remains undetermined. The sample's treatment: approximately 18 received Ad26.COV2.S at low or high dose, single or two shots; about 5 received placebo; per-sample allocation not given. Specimens were obtained on day 63 following the first vaccine or placebo injection. The assay was immunoSEQ multiplex PCR, and TCRdb's table has in-frame clones only and misses some. The data show approximately 500,000 clones, around 90% seen once. This specimen belongs to a study of Ad26.COV2.S vaccination and SARS-CoV-2 variants. Findings and limits, study-wide: TCR breadth and depth estimates may have understated total T cell responses. Reports say spike-specific CD8+ and CD4+ T cell responses covered substantial breadth after vaccination.

The material sequenced was peripheral blood, taken in a trial of Ad26.COV2.S vaccine versus placebo. This sequence originates from a person aged 18-60 years who received the Ad26.COV2.S COVID-19 vaccine or a placebo.

CDR3 nucleotide sequence: TGTGCCAGCAGCTCCGGAGGGGACTCCTACAATGAGCAGTTCTTC. This sequence encodes CASSSGGDSYNEQFF. The V call is TRBV11-1, the J call TRBJ2-1; the D gene is possibly TRBD2 (6 bases). There are 15 residues in the CDR3. The germline V gene has CDR1 SGHAT and CDR2 FQDESV (reference sequence). With 4 bases removed from V and 0 bases from J, the gap between germline ends came to 10 bases.